Listed below are T cell receptor beta chains from one sample, sequenced in a study of shared clonotypes between healthy human individuals. Libraries were prepared by immunoSEQ multiplex PCR; TCRdb keeps only in-frame clonotypes and omits some of them. The data hold about 820,000 clones, with roughly 92% observed a single time. The sample comprised naive CD8+ T cells sorted from blood. The source of these receptors is a man aged 25 to 45 in good health. Both conserved end residues are part of each CDR3. A D gene is named only where the DNA matches it firmly. Some rows mark clone size as missing; the rest say once, few, many or name a class of expanded clone.

clone size	V gene	J gene	D gene	CDR3 DNA	CDR3 protein
NA	TRBV28	TRBJ1-4	NA	TGTGCCAGCAGCCTTAATGAAAAACTGTTTTTT	CASSLNEKLFF
NA	TRBV25-1	TRBJ2-7	NA	TGTGCCAGCAGTGGATACGAGCAGTACTTC	CASSGYEQYF
once	TRBV28	TRBJ2-3	TRBD2	TGTGCCAGCAGCCTTGTATTAGCGGGAGCCGGGGAGGCGGCAGATACGCAGTATTTT	CASSLVLAGAGEAADTQYF
few	TRBV9	TRBJ2-5	NA	TGTGCCAGCAGCGTAGGGGACTACCAAGAGACCCAGTACTTC	CASSVGDYQETQYF
NA	TRBV7-6	TRBJ2-1	NA	TGTGCCAGCAGCTGGGATGCCGGGACGGCAGGCTCCTACAATGAGCAGTTCTTC	CASSWDAGTAGSYNEQFF
once	TRBV9	TRBJ2-1	TRBD2	TGTGCCAGCAGCGGTAGCGGGAGTGGTTACAATGAGCAGTTCTTC	CASSGSGSGYNEQFF
NA	TRBV4-1	TRBJ1-1	NA	TGCGCCAGCAGCCCCGACCAGGGAAACACTGAAGCTTTCTTT	CASSPDQGNTEAFF
NA	TRBV4-1	TRBJ2-7	NA	TGCGCCAGCAGTACCCATTCCGGGCGGAGCTACGAGCAGTACTTC	CASSTHSGRSYEQYF
NA	TRBV2	TRBJ2-7	NA	TGTGCCAGCGTCCTGGCCGAGCAGTACTTC	CASVLAEQYF
NA	TRBV6-6	TRBJ2-7	TRBD1	TGTGCCAGCAGTTACGAGTCAGGGGGCGCGTGGTACGAGCAGTACTTC	CASSYESGGAWYEQYF
once	TRBV4-3	TRBJ2-7	NA	TGCGCCAGCAGCCAAGATTACGCACAGTCCTACGAGCAGTACTTC	CASSQDYAQSYEQYF
once	TRBV7-2	TRBJ2-5	NA	TGTGCCAGCAGCTTTCCGGGGGAAGAGACCCAGTACTTC	CASSFPGEETQYF
NA	TRBV4-3	TRBJ1-2	TRBD1	TGCGCCAGCAGCCAAGATCCGGTGACAGGGGCATTTTATGGCTACACCTTC	CASSQDPVTGAFYGYTF
NA	TRBV28	TRBJ2-3	TRBD2	TGTGCCAGCAGGATAGGGACTAGCGGGACAGATACGCAGTATTTT	CASRIGTSGTDTQYF
NA	TRBV7-3	TRBJ2-1	TRBD2	TGTGCCAGCAGTCGACTAGCGGGAGAGAATGATGAGCAGTTCTTC	CASSRLAGENDEQFF
NA	TRBV6-5	TRBJ1-5	NA	TGTGCCAGCAGTTCTCTGCAGAATCAGCCCCAGCATTTT	CASSSLQNQPQHF